Detailed here is one TCR beta chain. Its antigen is still unknown. Germline-derived CDR1 and CDR2 are SGHRS and YFSETQ. The CDR3 has 14 residues. Trimming took 1 base from V and 3 from J; bases not matched to a gene: 1. This PCR relied on a set of 60 Vbeta primers and 13 Jbeta primers. The repertoire was sequenced with immunoSEQ multiplex PCR; TCRdb's copy has only in-frame clones and lacks some. The data contain 170,000 or so clones, about three quarters of them singletons. This specimen comes from a study of cytomegalovirus exposure and HLA in healthy donors. Across the whole study: Across 300 to 400 genotyped donors, just over 80% landed in the Caucasian-associated ancestry cluster.

Study outcomes and limitations: Previously analyzed data showed that most TCR beta V segments were productive at a frequency of about 87% or about 30%. Several top significant clusters appeared, in a later analysis, to be linked to common viral pathogens.

The chain couples TRBV5-1 to TRBJ1-5, with 7 bases matching TRBD1. The specimen sequenced was PBMCs. The sequence came from a woman aged 25 to 39 in good health and CMV-seronegative. The chain's CDR3 is CASSLTGDNQPQHF. The CDR3 bases are TGCGCCAGCAGCTTGACAGGGGACAATCAGCCCCAGCATTTT.